This T cell receptor (beta chain) was sequenced during a study of blood T cell repertoires in COVID-19. The table came from immunoSEQ multiplex PCR; TCRdb's copy has only in-frame clones and leaves some out. The table lists approximately 200,000 clones, 70% to 90% of them singletons. Losses at the gene ends were 6 bases for V and 0 bases for J; bases not matched to a gene: 4. Germline V lookup: CDR1 SQVTM, CDR2 ANQGSEA. The CDR3 covers 13 residues. The clonotype comes from a woman in her 30s who had been exposed to COVID-19. Sequenced sample: PBMCs or T cells enriched from blood (not recorded which). This chain links TRBV29-1 with TRBJ1-1, with 7 bases fitting TRBD1. The CDR3 DNA follows: TGCAGCGTCGGACAGGACTTGAACACTGAAGCTTTCTTT. Translation: CSVGQDLNTEAFF.